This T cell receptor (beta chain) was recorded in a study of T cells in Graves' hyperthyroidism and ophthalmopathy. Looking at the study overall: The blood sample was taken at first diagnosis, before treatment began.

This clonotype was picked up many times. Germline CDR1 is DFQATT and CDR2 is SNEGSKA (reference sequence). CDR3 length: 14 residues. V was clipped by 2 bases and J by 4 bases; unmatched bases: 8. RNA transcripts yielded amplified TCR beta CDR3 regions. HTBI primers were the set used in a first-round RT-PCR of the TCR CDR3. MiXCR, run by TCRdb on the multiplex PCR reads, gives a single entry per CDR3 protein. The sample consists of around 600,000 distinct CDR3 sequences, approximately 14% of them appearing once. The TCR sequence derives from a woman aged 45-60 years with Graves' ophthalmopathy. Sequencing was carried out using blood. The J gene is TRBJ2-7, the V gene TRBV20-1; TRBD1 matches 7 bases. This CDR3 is CSARLTGPTYEQYF. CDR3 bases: TGCAGTGCTAGACTGACAGGGCCAACATACGAGCAGTACTTC.